Below, one TCR beta chain is given with its context. What this receptor recognizes is not known. The sample holds no much larger clone one base away, and base qualities are not on file. On the day of marrow donation, related bone marrow donors gave peripheral blood samples. Mononuclear cells from peripheral blood and bone marrow were separated by Ficoll-Hypaque density centrifugation and then cryopreserved. FACS on a FACSAria II was used to sort CD4+ and CD8+ T cells, including the naive and memory subsets. Based on the germline V gene, the CDR1 and CDR2 sequences are MDHEN and SYDVKM. The CDR3 contains 14 residues, cysteine and phenylalanine counted. The CDR3 DNA has 42 bases and is translated from base 1. V has 7 bases trimmed and J has 3 bases trimmed; junction bases matching no gene number 8. The data originate from a study of T cells after posttransplantation cyclophosphamide (dated by TCRdb to 2016 to 2017). Background for the entire study: Using TRB sequencing, the study followed how the T cell repertoire reconstituted after myeloablative bone marrow transplantation in which posttransplantation cyclophosphamide served as GVHD prophylaxis. TRB sequencing was also done on up to 3 additional blood samples from 2 to 5.2 years after transplant in 3 patients, and on pretransplant blood from a handful of patients. Because TRA and TRB clonality correlated tightly in 8 to 10 samples, the subsequent TCR analyses were limited to TRB only. TRB sequencing was performed on blood from all 30 or so PTCy patients with 1-year posttransplant specimens. Antigen receptor sequencing covered samples from approximately 32 PTCy-treated patients and 15 to 20 of their related bone marrow donors. Public TRB sequences were compared against a database of over 3,600 sequences linked to responses to pathogens, tumor antigens, self-antigens and alloantigens.

Genomic DNA was used for TRB sequencing, which was performed with the immunoSEQ assay at survey resolution or with the hsTCRB kit. On the study's bioinformatics: The immunoSEQ software was used for initial read processing, and the LymphoSeq R package was used for repertoire analyses. For each TRB dataset, clonality was calculated as 1 minus normalized Shannon entropy, and the Gini coefficient was computed as well. To infer phenotypes in unsorted samples, TRB sequences from sorted subsets of the recipient or donor were mapped onto unsorted samples from the same recipient. The table was pulled from immuneACCESS by TCRdb, which kept in-frame rearrangements only. Such tables lose some clones; where checked, under half of the loss comes from unresolved V genes, and the rest has no known cause. The DNA gave D and trimming, while V, J and clone size come from that table. This sample has roughly 13,000 clones in its table, and roughly 71% of those were observed once. Around 1.2% of the sample belongs to the ten largest clones.

Study-wide conclusions, independent of this receptor: Donor-recipient similarity was low at 1-2 months but increased during the first year, and donor CD8+ memory clones often dominated later blood repertoires. Across the 35 to 45 patients, TRB clonality was highly associated with recipient CMV seropositivity and CMV reactivation, and diversity with PTCy was similar to that in the CNI/methotrexate controls. The TRB repertoires of T cells infiltrating skin or GI tract showed only limited overlap with the TRB repertoires of T cells in blood.

The chain joins TRBV28 to TRBJ2-7; 8 middle bases align to TRBD2. Sequencing was carried out using memory CD4+ T cells sorted from PBMCs. This TCR was sampled from a man in his fifties. The CDR3 protein: CASTLSGRYYEQYF. In nucleotide form, the sequence is TGTGCCAGCACCCTAAGCGGGAGATACTACGAGCAGTACTTC.